These T cell receptor beta chains were read from a single sample in a study of blood T cell repertoires in COVID-19. This table comes from immunoSEQ multiplex PCR, and its TCRdb copy is limited to in-frame clones, with some not included. The repertoire holds roughly 230,000 clones, with approximately 85% as singletons. Sequencing was done on a sample of peripheral blood. Receptors were obtained from a man aged 35 to 55 with acute or convalescent COVID-19. Each CDR3 is given with its conserved first and last residue. D genes are given only for firm matches. Where a row states a size, it is once, few, many or the class of an expanded clone; other rows omit it.

j_gene | abundance | len | v_gene | d_gene | CDR3aa | CDR3nt
TRBJ1-4 | . | 16 | TRBV19 | TRBD1 | CASVISGGQAPEKLFF | TGTGCCAGTGTAATATCTGGCGGACAGGCACCCGAAAAACTGTTTTTT
TRBJ1-1 | . | 13 | TRBV15 | . | CATSGHLNTEAFF | TGTGCCACCAGCGGACACCTGAACACTGAAGCTTTCTTT
TRBJ1-4 | . | 11 | TRBV2 | . | CASRLQYELFF | TGTGCCAGCAGGCTTCAGTACGAACTGTTTTTT
TRBJ1-4 | . | 15 | TRBV7-9 | . | CASSSGAASNEKLFF | TGTGCCAGCAGCTCAGGGGCGGCATCTAATGAAAAACTGTTTTTT
TRBJ2-1 | . | 14 | TRBV9 | TRBD1 | CASSAGQAKNEQFF | TGTGCCAGCAGCGCGGGACAGGCAAAGAATGAGCAGTTCTTC
TRBJ1-2 | few | 15 | TRBV19 | TRBD1 | CASSPDRVRSYGYTF | TGTGCCAGTAGTCCGGACAGGGTGAGATCCTATGGCTACACCTTC
TRBJ2-1 | . | 17 | TRBV4-2 | TRBD2 | CASSQVSGTSGYNEQFF | TGTGCCAGCAGCCAAGTGAGTGGGACTAGCGGCTACAATGAGCAGTTCTTC
TRBJ1-2 | . | 14 | TRBV2 | TRBD1 | CASSIVQGSHGYTF | TGTGCCAGCAGTATAGTACAGGGGAGTCATGGCTACACCTTC
TRBJ1-2 | . | 11 | TRBV9 | . | CASGGIGRPTF | TGTGCCAGCGGGGGAATTGGGAGGCCCACCTTC
TRBJ2-7 | . | 15 | TRBV3-1/TRBV3-2 | TRBD2 | CASSPGVAGDYEQYF | TGTGCCAGCAGCCCCGGCGTAGCGGGGGACTACGAGCAGTACTTC
TRBJ2-2 | . | 17 | TRBV30 | . | CAWSVGFRAGGTGELFF | TGTGCCTGGAGTGTAGGGTTTAGGGCAGGGGGGACCGGGGAGCTGTTTTTT
TRBJ2-2 | . | 15 | TRBV2 | TRBD1 | CASSPRTGEAGELFF | TGTGCCAGCAGTCCTCGGACAGGAGAGGCCGGGGAGCTGTTTTTT
TRBJ2-7 | . | 14 | TRBV6-5 | . | CASLDSLIFYEQYF | TGTGCCAGTCTGGACAGCCTTATCTTTTACGAGCAGTACTTC
TRBJ2-5 | few | 13 | TRBV9 | . | CASSVGFRETQYF | TGTGCCAGCAGCGTAGGTTTTCGAGAGACCCAGTACTTC
TRBJ2-2 | . | 14 | TRBV7-2 | TRBD1 | CASSQGQVTGELFF | TGTGCCAGCAGCCAGGGACAGGTCACCGGGGAGCTGTTTTTT
TRBJ2-2 | . | 16 | TRBV7-9 | . | CASSPRPPEDTGELFF | TGTGCCAGCAGCCCCAGGCCTCCGGAGGACACCGGGGAGCTGTTTTTT
TRBJ1-3 | few | 15 | TRBV13 | . | CASRLTGYSGNTIYF | TGTGCCAGCAGATTAACAGGTTACTCTGGAAACACCATATATTTT
TRBJ1-2 | . | 16 | TRBV5-4 | . | CASSFMEPPLLAGYTF | TGTGCCAGCAGCTTTATGGAGCCCCCCCTATTGGCTGGCTACACCTTC
TRBJ2-1 | . | 15 | TRBV9 | TRBD1 | CASSAHETGYNEQFF | TGTGCCAGCAGCGCACATGAGACAGGGTACAATGAGCAGTTCTTC
TRBJ1-1 | . | 14 | TRBV4-2 | TRBD1 | CASSPARGDGEAFF | TGTGCCAGCAGCCCTGCCAGGGGGGACGGGGAAGCTTTCTTT
TRBJ2-1 | . | 17 | TRBV10-3 | TRBD2 | CAISPIASGVSYNEQFF | TGTGCCATCAGCCCCATAGCTAGCGGGGTCTCCTACAATGAGCAGTTCTTC
TRBJ1-2 | . | 14 | TRBV3-1/TRBV3-2 | . | CASSQLGQAYGYTF | TGTGCCAGCAGCCAATTGGGACAAGCTTATGGCTACACCTTC
TRBJ1-2 | . | 12 | TRBV9 | . | CASSVAGHGYTF | TGTGCCAGCAGCGTAGCTGGCCATGGCTACACCTTC
TRBJ1-3 | . | 14 | TRBV5-1 | . | CASSEQVSGNTIYF | TGCGCCAGCAGCGAGCAGGTCTCTGGAAACACCATATATTTT
TRBJ1-4 | . | 15 | TRBV7-9 | . | CASSLGGTRGEKLFF | TGTGCCAGCAGCTTAGGAGGCACCCGGGGGGAAAAACTGTTTTTT
TRBJ2-3 | . | 12 | TRBV28 | . | CASSLQGDTQYF | TGTGCCAGCAGTTTACAGGGTGATACGCAGTATTTT
TRBJ1-1 | once | 14 | TRBV6-5 | . | CASRQGMGYTEAFF | TGTGCCAGCAGACAGGGTATGGGGTACACTGAAGCTTTCTTT
TRBJ1-6 | . | 15 | TRBV6-6 | . | CASSYAHSANSPLHF | TGTGCCAGCAGTTACGCCCATAGTGCTAATTCACCCCTCCACTTT
TRBJ1-3 | few | 13 | TRBV29-1 | TRBD1 | CSVLGQGINTIYF | TGCAGCGTGTTGGGACAGGGCATAAACACCATATATTTT
TRBJ1-6 | . | 12 | TRBV2 | . | CASRGGNSPLHF | TGTGCCAGCCGAGGAGGCAATTCACCCCTCCACTTT
TRBJ2-1 | . | 17 | TRBV5-6 | . | CASSSGTGGLWDNEQFF | TGTGCCAGCAGCTCCGGGACGGGGGGCCTGTGGGACAATGAGCAGTTCTTC
TRBJ1-5 | few | 16 | TRBV5-8 | TRBD1 | CASIYAEGAFNQPQHF | TGTGCCAGCATCTACGCCGAGGGGGCTTTCAATCAGCCCCAGCATTTT
TRBJ1-1 | once | 13 | TRBV27 | . | CASRQTGWSVAFF | TGTGCCAGCAGACAAACAGGGTGGTCGGTGGCTTTCTTT
TRBJ1-2 | . | 15 | TRBV6-6 | TRBD1 | CASSPRDRANYGYTF | TGTGCCAGCAGTCCCCGGGACAGGGCTAACTATGGCTACACCTTC
TRBJ2-1 | . | 14 | TRBV19 | TRBD2 | CASSSSPTSLEQFF | TGTGCCAGTAGTTCCTCCCCGACTAGCCTTGAGCAGTTCTTC
TRBJ1-1 | . | 16 | TRBV4-2 | . | CASSRGRDLTNTEAFF | TGTGCCAGCAGCCGAGGACGGGATCTTACGAACACTGAAGCTTTCTTT
TRBJ1-6 | . | 15 | TRBV4-1 | TRBD1 | CASSQGPGGISPLHF | TGCGCCAGCAGCCAAGGCCCAGGGGGCATTTCACCCCTCCACTTT
TRBJ2-7 | . | 16 | TRBV19 | . | CASSRLKAGRGSEQYF | TGTGCCAGTAGTCGCTTGAAGGCAGGGCGGGGTTCCGAGCAGTACTTC
TRBJ1-1 | . | 12 | TRBV5-6 | . | CASSFERGGAFF | TGTGCCAGCAGCTTTGAGCGGGGTGGGGCTTTCTTT
TRBJ2-3 | . | 18 | TRBV3-1/TRBV3-2 | TRBD2 | CASSQRTSGGKRTDTQYF | TGTGCCAGCAGCCAACGGACTAGCGGGGGAAAGAGGACAGATACGCAGTATTTT
TRBJ2-2 | . | 15 | TRBV4-1 | . | CASSLSRGNTGELFF | TGCGCCAGCAGCCTAAGCAGGGGAAACACCGGGGAGCTGTTTTTT